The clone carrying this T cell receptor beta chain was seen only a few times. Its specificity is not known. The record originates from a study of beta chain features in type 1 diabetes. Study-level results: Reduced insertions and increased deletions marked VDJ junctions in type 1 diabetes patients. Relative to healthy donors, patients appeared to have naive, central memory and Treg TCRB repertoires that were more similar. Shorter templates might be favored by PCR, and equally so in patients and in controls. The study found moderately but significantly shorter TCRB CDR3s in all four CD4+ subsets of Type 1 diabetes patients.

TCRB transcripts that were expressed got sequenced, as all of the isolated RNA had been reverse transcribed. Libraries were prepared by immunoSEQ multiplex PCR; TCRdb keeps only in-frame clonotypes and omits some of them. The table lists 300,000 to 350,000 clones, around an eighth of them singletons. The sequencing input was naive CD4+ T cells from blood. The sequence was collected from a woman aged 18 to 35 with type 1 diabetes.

CDR3 nucleotides: TGTGCCAGCAATTCTGGGCCAGAGGGTGGTGAAGCTTTCTTT. Protein: CASNSGPEGGEAFF. The chain is built from TRBV7-2 and TRBJ1-1; D is unclear. V was shortened by 7 bases and J by 7 bases, with 19 bases between the two germline ends. In germline, CDR1 is SGHTA, CDR2 FQGNSA. This CDR3 contains 14 residues. The whole variable domain, remainder taken from reference TRBV7-2 and TRBJ1-1, is GAGVSQSPSNKVTEKGKDVELRCDPISGHTALYWYRQSLGQGLEFLIYFQGNSAPDKSGLPSDRFSAERTGGSVSTLTIQRTQQEDSAVYLCASNSGPEGGEAFFGQGTRLTVV.